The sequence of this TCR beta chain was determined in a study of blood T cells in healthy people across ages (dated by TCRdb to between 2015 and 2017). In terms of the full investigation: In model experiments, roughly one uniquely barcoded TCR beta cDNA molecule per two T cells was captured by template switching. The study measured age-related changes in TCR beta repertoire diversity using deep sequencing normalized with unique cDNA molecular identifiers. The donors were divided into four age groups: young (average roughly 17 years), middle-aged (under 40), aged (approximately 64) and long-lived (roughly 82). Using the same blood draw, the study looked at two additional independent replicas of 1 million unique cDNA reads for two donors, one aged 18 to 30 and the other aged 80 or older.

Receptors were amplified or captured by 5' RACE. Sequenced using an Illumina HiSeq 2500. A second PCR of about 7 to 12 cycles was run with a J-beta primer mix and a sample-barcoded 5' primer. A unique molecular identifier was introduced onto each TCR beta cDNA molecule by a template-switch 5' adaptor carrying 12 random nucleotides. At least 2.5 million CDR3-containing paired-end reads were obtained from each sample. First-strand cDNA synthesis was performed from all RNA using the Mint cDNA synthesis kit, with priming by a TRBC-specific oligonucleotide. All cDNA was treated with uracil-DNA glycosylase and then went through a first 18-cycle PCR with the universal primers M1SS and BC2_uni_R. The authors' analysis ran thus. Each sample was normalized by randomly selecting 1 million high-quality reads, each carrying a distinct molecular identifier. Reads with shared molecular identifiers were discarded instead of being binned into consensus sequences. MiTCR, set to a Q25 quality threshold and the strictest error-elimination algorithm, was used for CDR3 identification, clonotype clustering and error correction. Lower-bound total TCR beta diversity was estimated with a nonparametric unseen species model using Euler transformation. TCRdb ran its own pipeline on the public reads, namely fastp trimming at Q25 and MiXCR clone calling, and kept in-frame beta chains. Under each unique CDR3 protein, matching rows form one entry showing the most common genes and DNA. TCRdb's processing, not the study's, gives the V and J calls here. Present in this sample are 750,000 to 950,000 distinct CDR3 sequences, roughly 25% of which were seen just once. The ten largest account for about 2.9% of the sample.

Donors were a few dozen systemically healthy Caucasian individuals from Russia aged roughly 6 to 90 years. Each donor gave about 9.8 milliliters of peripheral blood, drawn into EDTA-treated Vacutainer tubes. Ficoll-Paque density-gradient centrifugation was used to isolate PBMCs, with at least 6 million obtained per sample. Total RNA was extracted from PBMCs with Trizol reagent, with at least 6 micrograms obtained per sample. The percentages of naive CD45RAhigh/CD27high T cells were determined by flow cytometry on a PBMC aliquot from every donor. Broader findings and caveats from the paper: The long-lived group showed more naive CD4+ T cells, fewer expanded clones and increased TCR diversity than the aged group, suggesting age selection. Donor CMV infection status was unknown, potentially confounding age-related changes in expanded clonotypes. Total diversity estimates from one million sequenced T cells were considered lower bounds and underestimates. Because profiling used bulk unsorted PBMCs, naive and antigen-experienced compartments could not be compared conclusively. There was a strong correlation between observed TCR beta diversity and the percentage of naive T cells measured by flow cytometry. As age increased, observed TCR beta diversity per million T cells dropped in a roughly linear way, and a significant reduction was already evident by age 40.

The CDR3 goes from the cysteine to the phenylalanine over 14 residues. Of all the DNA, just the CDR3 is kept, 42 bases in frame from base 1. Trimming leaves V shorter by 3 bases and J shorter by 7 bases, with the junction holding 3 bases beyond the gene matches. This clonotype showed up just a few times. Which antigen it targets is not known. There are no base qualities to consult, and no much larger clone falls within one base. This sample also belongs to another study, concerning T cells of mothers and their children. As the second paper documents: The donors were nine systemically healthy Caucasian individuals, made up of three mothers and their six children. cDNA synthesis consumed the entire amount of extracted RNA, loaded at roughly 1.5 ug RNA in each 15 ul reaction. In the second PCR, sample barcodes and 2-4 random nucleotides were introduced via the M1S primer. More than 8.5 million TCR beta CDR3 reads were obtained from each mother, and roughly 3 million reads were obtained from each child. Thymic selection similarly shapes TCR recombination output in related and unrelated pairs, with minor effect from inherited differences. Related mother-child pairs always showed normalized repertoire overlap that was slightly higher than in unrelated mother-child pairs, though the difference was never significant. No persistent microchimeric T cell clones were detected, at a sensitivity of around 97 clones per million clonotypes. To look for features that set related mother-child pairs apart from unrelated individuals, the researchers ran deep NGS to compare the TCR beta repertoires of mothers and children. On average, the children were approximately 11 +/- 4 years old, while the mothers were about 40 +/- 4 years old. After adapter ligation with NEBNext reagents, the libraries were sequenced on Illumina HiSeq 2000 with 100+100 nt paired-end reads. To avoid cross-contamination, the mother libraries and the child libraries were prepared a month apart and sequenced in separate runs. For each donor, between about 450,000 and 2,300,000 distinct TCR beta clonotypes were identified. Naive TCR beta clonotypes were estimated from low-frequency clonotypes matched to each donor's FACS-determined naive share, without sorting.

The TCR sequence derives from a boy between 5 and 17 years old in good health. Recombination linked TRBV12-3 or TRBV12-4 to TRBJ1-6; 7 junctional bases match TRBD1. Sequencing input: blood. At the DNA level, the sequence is TGTGCCAGCAGTTTCCAGGGGGAGAATTCACCCCTCCACTTT. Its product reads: CASSFQGENSPLHF.